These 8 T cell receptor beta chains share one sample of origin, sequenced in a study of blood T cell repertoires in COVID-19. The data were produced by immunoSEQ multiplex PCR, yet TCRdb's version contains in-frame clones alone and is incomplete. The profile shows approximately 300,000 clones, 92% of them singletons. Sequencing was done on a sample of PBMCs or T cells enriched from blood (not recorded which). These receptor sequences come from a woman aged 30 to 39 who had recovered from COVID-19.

The CDR3 sequence: CASSESSYGYTF. For the CDR3, the DNA is TGTGCCAGCAGCGAGAGTAGCTATGGCTACACCTTC. This chain uses TRBV7-2 with TRBJ1-2; no definite D call. The germline V gene has CDR1 SGHTA and CDR2 FQGNSA. This CDR3 is built from 12 residues. Trimming took 5 bases from V and 4 from J, leaving 8 bases between them. Filled out from reference TRBV7-2 and TRBJ1-2, the complete variable domain reads GAGVSQSPSNKVTEKGKDVELRCDPISGHTALYWYRQSLGQGLEFLIYFQGNSAPDKSGLPSDRFSAERTGGSVSTLTIQRTQQEDSAVYLCASSESSYGYTFGSGTRLTVV.

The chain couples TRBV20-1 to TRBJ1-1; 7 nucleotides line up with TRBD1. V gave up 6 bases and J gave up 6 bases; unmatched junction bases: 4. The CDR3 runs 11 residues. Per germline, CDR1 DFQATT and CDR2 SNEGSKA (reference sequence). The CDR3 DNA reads TGCAGTGCCGGACAGGTGGCTGAAGCTTTCTTT. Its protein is CSAGQVAEAFF.

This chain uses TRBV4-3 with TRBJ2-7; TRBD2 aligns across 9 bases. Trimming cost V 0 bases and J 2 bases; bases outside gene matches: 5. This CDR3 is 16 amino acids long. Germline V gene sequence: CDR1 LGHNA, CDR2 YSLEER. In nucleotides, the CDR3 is TGCGCCAGCAGCCAAGATCGCGGGAGGGCCGCCTACGAGCAGTACTTC. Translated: CASSQDRGRAAYEQYF.

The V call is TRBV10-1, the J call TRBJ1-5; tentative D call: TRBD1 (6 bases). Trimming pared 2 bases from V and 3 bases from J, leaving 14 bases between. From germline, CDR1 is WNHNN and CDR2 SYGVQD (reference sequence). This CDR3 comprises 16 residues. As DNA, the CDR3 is TGCGCCAGCAGTGAGCCGGGACATGACGCCAATCAGCCCCAGCATTTT. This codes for CASSEPGHDANQPQHF.

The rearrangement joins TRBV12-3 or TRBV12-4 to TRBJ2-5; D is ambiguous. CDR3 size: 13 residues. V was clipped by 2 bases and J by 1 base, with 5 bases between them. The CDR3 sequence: CASSLQVQETQYF. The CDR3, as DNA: TGTGCCAGCAGTTTACAGGTCCAAGAGACCCAGTACTTC.

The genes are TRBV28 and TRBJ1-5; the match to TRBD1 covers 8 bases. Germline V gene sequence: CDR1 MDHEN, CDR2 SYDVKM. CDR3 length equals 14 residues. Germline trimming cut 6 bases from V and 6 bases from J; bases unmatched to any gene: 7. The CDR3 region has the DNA TGTGCCAGCAGCAAGGCAGGGGGCGGTCAGCCCCAGCATTTT. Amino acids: CASSKAGGGQPQHF.

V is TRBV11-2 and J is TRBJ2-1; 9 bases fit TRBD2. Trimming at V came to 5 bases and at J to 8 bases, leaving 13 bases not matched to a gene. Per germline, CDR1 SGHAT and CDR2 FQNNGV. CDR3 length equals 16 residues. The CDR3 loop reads CASSTRGSGSSYEQFF. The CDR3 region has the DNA TGTGCCAGCAGCACCAGGGGTAGCGGGAGTTCCTATGAGCAGTTCTTC.

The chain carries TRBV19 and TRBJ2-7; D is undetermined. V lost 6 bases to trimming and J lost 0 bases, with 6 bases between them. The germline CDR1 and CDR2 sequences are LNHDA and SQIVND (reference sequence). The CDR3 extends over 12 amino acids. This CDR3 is CASRGNSYEQYF. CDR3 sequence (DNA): TGTGCCAGTAGGGGCAACTCCTACGAGCAGTACTTC.